The 9 T cell receptor beta chains listed next were all sequenced from one sample in a study of T cell changes during pregnancy in multiple sclerosis. Using immunoSEQ multiplex PCR, the repertoire was profiled, and TCRdb retains in-frame clones only, with some absent. Seen here are about 36,000 clones, approximately 90% observed once, and the top ten hold about 10%. The sample was CD8+ T cells from peripheral blood mononuclear cells, taken in the third trimester of pregnancy. The receptors here all came from a female donor with multiple sclerosis, enrolled in a pregnancy study.

J is TRBJ1-3 and V is TRBV19, with 8 bases matching TRBD1. The CDR3 totals 14 residues. Germline assignment: CDR1 LNHDA and CDR2 SQIVND (reference sequence). Trimming removed 5 bases from V and 6 bases from J; junction bases left unmatched: 6. Written as DNA, the CDR3 is TGTGCCAGTAGTTGGACAGGGATAATAAACACCATATATTTT. This codes for CASSWTGIINTIYF. Based on the CDR3 plus reference TRBV19 and TRBJ1-3, the full variable domain is DGGITQSPKYLFRKEGQNVTLSCEQNLNHDAMYWYRQDPGQGLRLIYYSQIVNDFQKGDIAEGYSVSREKKESFPLTVTSAQKNPTAFYLCASSWTGIINTIYFGEGSWLTVV.

The V gene is TRBV30, the J gene TRBJ1-5; D is perhaps TRBD1 (5 bases). CDR3 length equals 14 residues. Trimming stripped 0 bases from V and 4 bases from J, with 10 bases between. CDR1 and CDR2 from the germline V gene are GTSNPN and SVGIG (reference sequence). The CDR3 nucleotides read TGTGCCTGGAGTGTAAGAAGGGGAAATCAGCCCCAGCATTTT. Translated, it gives CAWSVRRGNQPQHF.

This chain connects TRBV7-2 to TRBJ2-6, with D tentatively TRBD1 (6 bases). This CDR3 is 17 amino acids long. V lost 5 bases and J lost 3, with 17 bases in between. Per germline, CDR1 SGHTA and CDR2 FQGNSA. CDR3 DNA: TGTGCCAGCAGCACTAGAGGGTCAGGGGTTGGGGCCAACGTCCTGACTTTC. Encoded protein: CASSTRGSGVGANVLTF.

V and J are TRBV14 and TRBJ2-7, with 7 bases matching TRBD1. The germline V gene encodes CDR1 SGHDN and CDR2 FVKESK. V shed 3 bases and J 2 bases; nucleotides not matched to a gene: 4. The CDR3 is made up of 14 amino acids. This chain's CDR3 is CASSHQGQAYEQYF. DNA for the CDR3: TGTGCCAGCAGCCACCAAGGACAGGCCTACGAGCAGTACTTC.

The chain has TRBV6-5 and TRBJ2-7; a possible D gene is TRBD2 (5 bases). V lost 0 bases and J lost 2, with 11 bases in between. CDR3 length: 15 amino acids. Germline CDR1 MNHEY, CDR2 SVGAGI. CDR3 DNA sequence: TGTGCCAGCAGTTACTCCCTGGATAGCGCCTACGAGCAGTACTTC. Its protein product is CASSYSLDSAYEQYF.

The V and J genes are TRBV19 and TRBJ2-7, with D possibly being TRBD1 (5 bases). This CDR3 comprises 13 residues. V shed 5 bases and J shed 2 bases, with 10 bases lying between them. Germline lookup yields CDR1 LNHDA and CDR2 SQIVND (reference sequence). In nucleotides, the CDR3 is TGTGCCAGTAGTGGCAGGGCTCCCTACGAGCAGTACTTC. The encoded protein is CASSGRAPYEQYF.

The chain combines TRBV27 with TRBJ1-2; D ambiguous. The CDR3 consists of 16 residues. Per germline, CDR1 MNHEY and CDR2 SMNVEV (reference sequence). The V end was cut by 1 base, the J end by 2 bases, with 14 bases between. This chain's CDR3 is CASSLLDPGRNYGYTF. The CDR3 bases are TGTGCCAGCAGTTTATTGGATCCGGGGAGAAACTATGGCTACACCTTC.

The V call is TRBV4-3, the J call TRBJ1-1, with 8 bases lining up with TRBD1. Looked up from germline, CDR1 is LGHNA and CDR2 is YSLEER. The CDR3 has 16 amino acids. V trimming: 0 bases; J trimming: 0 bases; junction bases outside the gene matches: 3. CDR3 nucleotide sequence: TGCGCCAGCAGCCAAGAGGACAGGGCAATGAACACTGAAGCTTTCTTT. This encodes CASSQEDRAMNTEAFF.

This chain joins TRBV6-5 and TRBJ2-7; TRBD1 might be the D (6 bases). CDR3 length equals 14 residues. Germline V gives CDR1 MNHEY, CDR2 SVGAGI. Trimming removed 10 bases at V and 1 base at J, with 17 bases between. The CDR3 here is CATSPAGASYEQYF. CDR3 bases: TGTGCCACCTCGCCCGCAGGGGCGTCCTACGAGCAGTACTTC.